Presented here are 26 T cell receptor beta chains from one specimen sequenced in a study of siplizumab effects on memory and regulatory T cells. Only in-frame clones appear in the TCRdb table, and some are missing; sequencing was by immunoSEQ multiplex PCR. The data contain under 110,000 clones, approximately 91% of them singletons. The sequenced material came from non-Treg CD4+ T cells sorted from blood. The receptor source for this set is a human donor in good health.

The chain joins TRBV7-8 to TRBJ2-6; tentative D call: TRBD2 (5 bases). The ends were cut back, 1 base at V and 1 base at J, with 8 bases in the middle. This CDR3 has 16 residues. The germline V gene has CDR1 SGHVS and CDR2 FQNEAQ. The CDR3 DNA reads as TGTGCCAGCAGCTTAGTCCGGGGATCTGGGGCCAACGTCCTGACTTTC. Amino acids: CASSLVRGSGANVLTF.

The V gene is TRBV7-9, the J gene TRBJ1-1, with a weak D call TRBD1 (6 bases). The CDR3 length is 13 residues. Germline CDR1 SEHNR, CDR2 FQNEAQ (reference sequence). V was shortened by 6 bases and J by 5 bases, with 13 bases between the two germline ends. CDR3 sequence (DNA): TGTGCCAGCAGGGAACAGGGAAGTACTGAAGCTTTCTTT. Protein product: CASREQGSTEAFF.

This clone was detected once. The chain has TRBV4-2 and TRBJ2-1, with 9 bases identical to TRBD2. The CDR3 length is 16 residues. J lost 4 bases, V lost 1 base, and 5 bases had no gene match. Germline values: CDR1 LGHNA, CDR2 YNFKEQ. CDR3 loop: CASSQASGNFYNEQFF. The CDR3, as DNA: TGTGCCAGCAGCCAAGCTAGCGGGAATTTTTACAATGAGCAGTTCTTC.

The gene calls are TRBV6-5 and TRBJ2-2; perhaps TRBD1 as D (5 bases). V dropped 7 bases and J dropped 1 base, with 10 bases sitting between them. Germline lookup yields CDR1 MNHEY and CDR2 SVGAGI. The CDR3 runs 14 residues. The CDR3 sequence: CASTRELNTGELFF. Written as DNA, the CDR3 is TGTGCCAGCACCAGGGAATTGAACACCGGGGAGCTGTTTTTT.

The genes are TRBV30 and TRBJ1-3; D call uncertain. The V end was cut by 2 bases, the J end by 0 bases, with 11 bases between. The CDR3 is 15 residues long. CDR1 and CDR2 from the germline V gene are GTSNPN and SVGIG (reference sequence). This chain's CDR3 is CAWSKRDSSGNTIYF. DNA of the CDR3: TGTGCCTGGAGTAAACGAGATTCCTCTGGAAACACCATATATTTT.

This clone was observed once. This chain connects TRBV5-1 to TRBJ2-7, with 9 nucleotides matching TRBD2. The V segment lost 4 bases and the J segment 4 bases; nucleotides outside the gene matches: 9. The CDR3 is 15 residues long. From germline, CDR1 is SGHRS and CDR2 YFSETQ. The CDR3 region is CASSPAGGREYEQYF. As DNA, the CDR3 is TGCGCCAGCAGCCCGGCGGGCGGGAGGGAGTACGAGCAGTACTTC.

The rearrangement uses TRBV5-1 and TRBJ2-7; D possibly corresponds to TRBD2 (6 bases). Germline V gene data show CDR1 as SGHRS and CDR2 as YFSETQ. V was cut by 0 bases and J by 6 bases, with 13 bases left in between. The CDR3 is 14 residues long. CDR3 DNA sequence: TGCGCCAGCAGCTTGGCCAATGGGGGGACCGAGCAGTACTTC. This sequence encodes CASSLANGGTEQYF.

The gene calls are TRBV9 and TRBJ1-2, with 8 bases lining up with TRBD1. Germline lookup yields CDR1 SGDLS and CDR2 YYNGEE. This CDR3 is built from 16 residues. J was trimmed by 0 bases and V by 2 bases; bases with no gene match: 6. Here the CDR3 reads CASSVDRQGTNYGYTF. DNA for the CDR3: TGTGCCAGCAGCGTTGATAGACAGGGGACTAACTATGGCTACACCTTC.

J is TRBJ2-6 and V is TRBV19; no definite D call. Germline lookup yields CDR1 LNHDA and CDR2 SQIVND (reference sequence). The CDR3 extends over 17 amino acids. Trimming removed 5 bases from V and 0 bases from J, with 14 bases in between. As DNA, the CDR3 is TGTGCCAGTAGTCTGTTGACGGAAATCTCTGGGGCCAACGTCCTGACTTTC. This encodes CASSLLTEISGANVLTF.

This chain links TRBV10-3 with TRBJ2-5; D possibly corresponds to TRBD2 (5 bases). The CDR3 is 15 residues long. Germline V CDR1 and CDR2: ENHRY, SYGVKD. Trimming took off 6 bases at V and 5 bases at J, with 19 bases between the two ends. CDR3 DNA: TGTGCCATCAGACCGGGAACCGGTACCTTGGAGACCCAGTACTTC. Translation: CAIRPGTGTLETQYF.

CDR3 sequence: CASSELAGGVNEQFF. Here the CDR3 DNA reads TGTGCCAGCAGCGAACTAGCGGGAGGAGTGAATGAGCAGTTCTTC. This sequence joins TRBV7-8 and TRBJ2-1; 12 positions match TRBD2. The CDR3 runs 15 residues. V shed 5 bases, J shed 7 bases, and the junction held 6 bases outside the gene matches. Germline CDR1 is SGHVS and CDR2 is FQNEAQ.

In this sample, this clone turned up once. The genes are TRBV7-2 and TRBJ2-1; perhaps TRBD1 as D (5 bases). V shed 5 bases and J shed 3 bases, with 20 bases lying between them. Germline CDR1 SGHTA, CDR2 FQGNSA. This CDR3 contains 17 residues. The CDR3 sequence: CASSPPRAGIFYNEQFF. The CDR3 DNA is TGTGCCAGCAGCCCTCCTCGGGCAGGGATTTTCTACAATGAGCAGTTCTTC.

In this sample, this clone turned up once. This chain uses TRBV9 with TRBJ2-1, with D maybe TRBD2 (5 bases). The length of the CDR3 is 15 residues. The germline gives CDR1 SGDLS, CDR2 YYNGEE. The V end lost 5 bases, the J end lost 5 bases, and 17 bases lay between the germline ends. This CDR3 reads CASSLAPFGDNEQFF. The CDR3 DNA reads TGTGCCAGCAGTTTAGCGCCCTTTGGGGACAATGAGCAGTTCTTC.

V is TRBV6-6 and J is TRBJ2-2, with a possible D match to TRBD2 (6 bases). Per the germline V gene, CDR1 is MNHNY and CDR2 is SVGAGI (reference sequence). The CDR3 is 15 amino acids. V was clipped by 9 bases and J by 0 bases, with 14 bases between them. The CDR3 is CASHTAGTNTGELFF. The DNA of the CDR3 is TGTGCCAGTCATACGGCGGGGACGAACACCGGGGAGCTGTTTTTT.

The J gene is TRBJ2-5, the V gene TRBV11-1; D might be TRBD2 (5 bases). This CDR3 comprises 13 residues. Germline-derived CDR1 and CDR2 are SGHAT and FQDESV (reference sequence). Trimming left V 5 bases short and J 5 bases short, with 12 bases between. The CDR3 sequence is CASSPVRGETQYF. CDR3 sequence (DNA): TGTGCCAGCAGCCCAGTACGAGGGGAGACCCAGTACTTC.

J is TRBJ1-5 and V is TRBV6-5, with D tentatively TRBD1 (6 bases). The V end lost 2 bases, the J end lost 6 bases, and 11 bases lay between the germline ends. Germline lookup yields CDR1 MNHEY and CDR2 SVGAGI. This CDR3 region has 14 residues. CDR3 DNA: TGTGCCAGCAGTTACGGGGAGGGGGGTCAGCCCCAGCATTTT. Protein sequence: CASSYGEGGQPQHF.

This clone appeared once. The CDR3 coding sequence is TGTGCCAGCTCTCATCGACAGGGGTTCGATCAGCCCCAGCATTTT. As protein: CASSHRQGFDQPQHF. The chain employs TRBV18 and TRBJ1-5; 8 bases are a match to TRBD1. Per germline, CDR1 KGHSH and CDR2 LQKENI. This CDR3 comprises 15 residues. V was clipped by 6 bases and J by 5 bases; unmatched bases: 9.

This clone was detected once. The chain joins TRBV4-1 to TRBJ1-3, with a weak D call TRBD1 (5 bases). From germline, CDR1 is MGHRA and CDR2 YSYEKL. The CDR3 contains 15 residues. V lost 1 base and J lost 2, with 9 bases in between. The CDR3 nucleotides are TGCGCCAGCAGCCAAGTGGTGGGGCCTGGAAACACCATATATTTT. This encodes CASSQVVGPGNTIYF.

The chain carries TRBV7-2 and TRBJ2-3, with a weak D call TRBD2 (5 bases). CDR1 is SGHTA and CDR2 is FQGNSA in the germline V gene. The CDR3 covers 15 residues. V dropped 1 base and J dropped 2 bases, with 10 bases sitting between them. The CDR3 loop is CASSLGVGDTDTQYF. The CDR3 bases are TGTGCCAGCAGCTTAGGGGTGGGAGACACAGATACGCAGTATTTT.

The chain combines TRBV28 with TRBJ2-7, with 11 bases aligning to TRBD2. The CDR3 runs 14 residues. Germline V lookup: CDR1 MDHEN, CDR2 SYDVKM. The J segment lost 7 bases and the V segment lost 6 bases, leaving 8 bases of the junction unmatched. The CDR3 protein is CASRSTSGTVEQYF. The CDR3 DNA reads as TGTGCCAGCAGATCGACTAGCGGGACTGTTGAGCAGTACTTC.

The genes are TRBV5-1 and TRBJ1-5; D call uncertain. The germline gives CDR1 SGHRS, CDR2 YFSETQ. V was clipped by 0 bases and J by 0 bases, with 7 bases between them. The length of the CDR3 is 15 residues. CDR3 protein: CASSLGFPSNQPQHF. CDR3 bases: TGCGCCAGCAGCTTGGGGTTCCCTAGCAATCAGCCCCAGCATTTT.

V and J are TRBV10-3 and TRBJ2-1; D could derive from TRBD1 or TRBD2 (5 bases each). CDR3 length equals 14 residues. Trimming left V 10 bases short and J 0 bases short, with 13 bases between. CDR1 and CDR2 from the germline V gene are ENHRY and SYGVKD. For the CDR3, the DNA is TGTGCCACGTTAGGGGAGAGCTCCTACAATGAGCAGTTCTTC. It is translated as CATLGESSYNEQFF.

This chain joins TRBV7-8 and TRBJ1-3; possibly TRBD1 for D (6 bases). The V end lost 5 bases, the J end lost 0 bases, and 11 bases lay between the germline ends. The germline V gene has CDR1 SGHVS and CDR2 FQNEAQ. CDR3 length: 15 amino acids. CDR3 sequence (DNA): TGTGCCAGCAGCCGCGACAGGATCTCTGGAAACACCATATATTTT. This gives the protein CASSRDRISGNTIYF. The full variable domain, rest sourced from reference TRBV7-8 and TRBJ1-3, is GAGVSQSPRYKVAKRGQDVALRCDPISGHVSLFWYQQALGQGPEFLTYFQNEAQLDKSGLPSDRFFAERPEGSVSTLKIQRTQQEDSAVYLCASSRDRISGNTIYFGEGSWLTVV.

This rearrangement joins TRBV7-6 to TRBJ2-2; the D gene is possibly TRBD1 (6 bases). Germline CDR1 reads SGHVS; CDR2 reads FNYEAQ. Trimming removed 5 bases from V and 6 bases from J, with 13 bases in between. The length of the CDR3 is 14 residues. The CDR3 region has the DNA TGTGCCAGCAGCCCTACTACAGGGTCCGGGGAGCTGTTTTTT. Amino acids: CASSPTTGSGELFF.

In its sample, this clone was seen a few times. The rearrangement joins TRBV19 to TRBJ2-1; D gene ambiguous. The CDR3 loop spans 14 amino acids. Trimming stripped 3 bases from V and 16 bases from J, with 22 bases between. CDR1 and CDR2 (germline): LNHDA, SQIVND (reference sequence). CDR3: CASSMGRVEFPLFF. The CDR3 nucleotides are TGTGCCAGTAGTATGGGTCGGGTCGAGTTCCCCCTTTTCTTC.

The V gene is TRBV27, the J gene TRBJ1-5; 7 bases are shared with TRBD1. CDR3 length: 15 residues. Germline CDR1 is MNHEY and CDR2 is SMNVEV (reference sequence). CDR3 sequence: CARSTGELSNQPQHF. For the CDR3, the DNA is TGTGCGCGGTCTACAGGGGAACTTAGCAATCAGCCCCAGCATTTT.